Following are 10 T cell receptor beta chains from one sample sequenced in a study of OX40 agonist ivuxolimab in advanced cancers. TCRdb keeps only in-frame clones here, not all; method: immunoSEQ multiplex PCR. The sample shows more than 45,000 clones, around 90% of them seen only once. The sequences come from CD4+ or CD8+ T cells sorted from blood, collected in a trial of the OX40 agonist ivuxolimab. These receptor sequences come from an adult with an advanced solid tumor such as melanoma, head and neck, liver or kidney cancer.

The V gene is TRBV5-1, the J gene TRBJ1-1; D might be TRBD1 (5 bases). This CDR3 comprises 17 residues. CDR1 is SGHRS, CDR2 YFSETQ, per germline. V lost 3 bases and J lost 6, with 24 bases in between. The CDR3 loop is CASSWSRDPGRVPEAFF. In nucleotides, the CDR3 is TGCGCCAGCAGCTGGTCCCGGGACCCAGGGCGGGTCCCTGAAGCTTTCTTT.

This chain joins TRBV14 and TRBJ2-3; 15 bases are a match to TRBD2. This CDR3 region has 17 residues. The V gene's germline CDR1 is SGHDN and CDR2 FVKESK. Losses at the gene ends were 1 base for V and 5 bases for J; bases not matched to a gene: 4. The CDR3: CASSQVGLAGGGDTQYF. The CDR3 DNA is TGTGCCAGCAGCCAAGTGGGACTAGCGGGAGGAGGAGATACGCAGTATTTT.

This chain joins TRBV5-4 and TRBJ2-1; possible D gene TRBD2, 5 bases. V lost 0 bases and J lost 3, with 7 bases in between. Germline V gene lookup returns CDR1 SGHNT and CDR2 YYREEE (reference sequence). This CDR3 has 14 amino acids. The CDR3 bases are TGTGCCAGCAGCTTGGATAGCGACTACAATGAGCAGTTCTTC. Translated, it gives CASSLDSDYNEQFF.

The CDR3 DNA sequence: TGTGCCAGCAGCACTACGGGACTAGCGGGAGGAGGGGAGACCCAGTACTTC. Amino acids: CASSTTGLAGGGETQYF. The genes are TRBV7-2 and TRBJ2-5; TRBD2 matches at 15 bases. The CDR3 sequence is 17 residues long. Germline CDR1 is SGHTA and CDR2 is FQGNSA. The V gene end was trimmed by 5 bases and the J gene end by 5 bases; junction bases not matched to a gene: 9. The whole variable domain, remainder taken from reference TRBV7-2 and TRBJ2-5, is GAGVSQSPSNKVTEKGKDVELRCDPISGHTALYWYRQSLGQGLEFLIYFQGNSAPDKSGLPSDRFSAERTGGSVSTLTIQRTQQEDSAVYLCASSTTGLAGGGETQYFGPGTRLLVL.

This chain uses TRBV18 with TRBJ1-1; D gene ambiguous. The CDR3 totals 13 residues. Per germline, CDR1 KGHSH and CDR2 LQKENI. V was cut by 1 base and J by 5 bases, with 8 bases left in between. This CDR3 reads CASSPLGETEAFF. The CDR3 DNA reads TGTGCCAGCTCACCACTGGGAGAGACTGAAGCTTTCTTT.

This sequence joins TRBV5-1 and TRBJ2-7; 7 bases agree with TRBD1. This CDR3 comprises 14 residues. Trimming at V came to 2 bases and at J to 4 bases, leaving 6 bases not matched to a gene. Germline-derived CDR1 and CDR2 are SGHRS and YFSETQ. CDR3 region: CASSLAGTAYEQYF. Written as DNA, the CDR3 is TGCGCCAGCAGCTTAGCCGGGACAGCATACGAGCAGTACTTC.

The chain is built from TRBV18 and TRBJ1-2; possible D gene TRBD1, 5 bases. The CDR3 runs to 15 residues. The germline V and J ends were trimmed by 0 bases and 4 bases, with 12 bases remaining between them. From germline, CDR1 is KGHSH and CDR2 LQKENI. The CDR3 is CASSPPGARSYGYTF. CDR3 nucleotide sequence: TGTGCCAGCTCACCACCCGGGGCCAGGTCCTATGGCTACACCTTC.

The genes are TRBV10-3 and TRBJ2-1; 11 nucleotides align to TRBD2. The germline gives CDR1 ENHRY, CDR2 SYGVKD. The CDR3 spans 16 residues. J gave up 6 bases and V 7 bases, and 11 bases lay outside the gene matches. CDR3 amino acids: CAITTTSGAEGNEQFF. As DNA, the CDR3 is TGTGCCATCACGACGACTAGCGGGGCCGAGGGCAATGAGCAGTTCTTC.

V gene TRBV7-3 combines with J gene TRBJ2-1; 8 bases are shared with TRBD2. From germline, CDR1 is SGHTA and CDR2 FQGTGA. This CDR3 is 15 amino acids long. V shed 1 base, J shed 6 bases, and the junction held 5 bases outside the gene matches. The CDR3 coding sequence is TGTGCCAGCAGCTTAATGGGACTAGTCCGCAATGAGCAGTTCTTC. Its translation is CASSLMGLVRNEQFF.

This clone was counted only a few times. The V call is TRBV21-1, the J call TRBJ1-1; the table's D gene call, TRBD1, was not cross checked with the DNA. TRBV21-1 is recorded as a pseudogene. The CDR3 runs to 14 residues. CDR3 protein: CASSKGQENTEAFF. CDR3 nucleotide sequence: TGTGCCAGCAGCAAGGGACAGGAGAACACTGAAGCTTTCTTT.